This T cell receptor (beta chain) was profiled in a study of cytomegalovirus exposure and HLA in healthy donors. Study-wide points: A later analysis associated some 16,000 TCR beta sequences with HLA alleles at a 0.05 false discovery rate. A later look showed TCR association rates differing by HLA locus, highest for DRB1 and lowest for HLA-C. Rare TCR sequences dominated, though some public TCRs recurred in many donors. The HLA-A and HLA-B alleles of most subjects were reportedly predicted accurately from TCR beta sequences.

The study ran its PCR with 60 Vbeta and 13 Jbeta primers. TCRdb's table, derived via immunoSEQ multiplex PCR, lists solely in-frame clones and lacks some. Of approximately 240,000 clones listed, approximately 90% were seen once; the top ten hold more than 0.8%. Concerning this clone: The antigen is unknown.

There are 14 residues in the CDR3. Germline V gene lookup returns CDR1 SGHDN and CDR2 FVKESK. The V and J ends lost 4 bases and 8 bases, in that order; junction bases with no gene match: 4. The sequencing input was PBMCs. This TCR came from a woman aged 18 to 35 in good health and CMV-seronegative. This sequence joins TRBV14 and TRBJ2-1; 11 positions agree with TRBD1. This CDR3 is CASSPWTGGDEQFF. CDR3 DNA: TGTGCCAGCAGCCCGTGGACAGGGGGCGATGAGCAGTTCTTC.